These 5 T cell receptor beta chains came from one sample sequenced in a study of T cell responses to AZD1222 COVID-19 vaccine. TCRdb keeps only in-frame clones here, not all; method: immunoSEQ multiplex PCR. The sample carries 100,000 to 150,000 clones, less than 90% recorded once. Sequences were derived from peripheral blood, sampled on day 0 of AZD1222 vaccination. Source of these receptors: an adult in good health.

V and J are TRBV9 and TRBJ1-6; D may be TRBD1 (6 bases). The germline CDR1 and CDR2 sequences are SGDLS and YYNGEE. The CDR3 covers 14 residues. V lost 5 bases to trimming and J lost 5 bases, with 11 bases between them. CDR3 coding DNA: TGTGCCAGCAGTTCGGACAGTAATAATTCACCCCTCCACTTT. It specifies CASSSDSNNSPLHF.

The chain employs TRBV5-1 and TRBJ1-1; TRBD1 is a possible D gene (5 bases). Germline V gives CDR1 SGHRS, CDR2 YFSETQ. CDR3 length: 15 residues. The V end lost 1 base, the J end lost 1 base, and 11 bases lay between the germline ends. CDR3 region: CASSLSGARNTEAFF. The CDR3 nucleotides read TGCGCCAGCAGCTTGAGTGGGGCCAGGAACACTGAAGCTTTCTTT.

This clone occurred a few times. The CDR3 reads CASSQADGRDPGAFF. As DNA, the CDR3 is TGCGCCAGCAGCCAAGCGGATGGACGGGATCCGGGAGCTTTCTTT. The V and J genes are TRBV4-1 and TRBJ1-1, with D hard to call. V was shortened by 1 base and J by 10 bases, with 19 bases between the two germline ends. Germline V gene lookup returns CDR1 MGHRA and CDR2 YSYEKL. The CDR3 extends over 15 amino acids.

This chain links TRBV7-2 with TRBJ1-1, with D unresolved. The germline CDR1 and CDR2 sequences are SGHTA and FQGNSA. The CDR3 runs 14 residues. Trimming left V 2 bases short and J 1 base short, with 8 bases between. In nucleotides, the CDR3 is TGTGCCAGCAGCTTATCGTACAGGAACACTGAAGCTTTCTTT. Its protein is CASSLSYRNTEAFF.

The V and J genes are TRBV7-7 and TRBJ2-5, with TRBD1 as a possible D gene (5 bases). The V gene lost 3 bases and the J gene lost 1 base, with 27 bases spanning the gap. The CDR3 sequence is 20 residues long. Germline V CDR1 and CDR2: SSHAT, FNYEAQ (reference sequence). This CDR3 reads CASSFSRVLRVLDSQETQYF. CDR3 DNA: TGTGCCAGCAGCTTTTCTAGAGTTCTTAGGGTCCTCGACAGCCAAGAGACCCAGTACTTC. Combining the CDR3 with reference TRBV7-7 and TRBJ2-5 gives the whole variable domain GAGVSQSPRYKVTKRGQDVTLRCDPISSHATLYWYQQALGQGPEFLTYFNYEAQPDKSGLPSDRFSAERPEGSISTLTIQRTEQRDSAMYRCASSFSRVLRVLDSQETQYFGPGTRLLVL.